The clone carrying this TCR beta chain was seen at least ten times. This record comes from a study of regulatory T cells in long-lasting Graves disease. Time point in this sample: newly diagnosed GD, antithyroid drugs for less than 3 months. There was RNA extracted from PBMCs, and the TCR library was made from it. TCR beta libraries were built with iRepertoire HTBI primers and Arm-PCR of CDR3 regions. TCRdb recomputed calls from the multiplex PCR reads with MiXCR, one row per CDR3 protein. The table records roughly 500,000 distinct CDR3 sequences, 9.5% to 15% of them present only once. This same sample was also part of a study on T cells in Graves' hyperthyroidism and ophthalmopathy.

This clonotype originated in a woman between 25 and 40 years old with Graves disease. The material was peripheral blood mononuclear cells (PBMCs), obtained at new diagnosis, from a patient treated with antithyroid drugs.

As DNA, the CDR3 is TGTGCCAGCAGGGGGGACAACTCCTACGAGCAGTACTTC. Amino acid sequence: CASRGDNSYEQYF. This chain uses TRBV6-1 with TRBJ2-7; D might be TRBD1 (6 bases). The germline V and J ends were trimmed by 6 bases and 0 bases, with 9 bases remaining between them. The germline gives CDR1 MNHNS, CDR2 SASEGT. This CDR3 is 13 amino acids long.